The sequence of this T cell receptor beta chain was determined in a study of T cells in Graves' hyperthyroidism and ophthalmopathy. What was amplified from RNA transcripts were TCR beta CDR3 regions. The study used the HTBI primer set for a first-round RT-PCR of the TCR CDR3. From the multiplex PCR reads, TCRdb called clonotypes with MiXCR, one entry per CDR3 protein. This table holds about 570,000 distinct CDR3 sequences, around 46% found once. V was cut by 5 bases and J by 3 bases, with 14 bases left in between. CDR1 is SGHAT and CDR2 is FQNNGV in the germline V gene. The CDR3 runs to 14 residues. This clonotype was detected many times.

What was sequenced was peripheral blood or thyroid tissue (not recorded which). The chain uses TRBV11-2 and TRBJ2-7; a weak D match, TRBD2 (6 bases). This TCR derives from an adult woman with Graves' disease, either hyperthyroidism or ophthalmopathy (not recorded which). The CDR3 sequence is CASSRGRSLYEQYF. The CDR3, as DNA: TGTGCCAGCAGCCGGGGGAGGTCCCTCTACGAGCAGTACTTC.